The source of this T cell receptor (beta chain) is a study of T cells expressing NK-cell markers. Study-level background: Investigators obtained TCR beta repertoires from sorted CD3+CD56+NKG2C+, CD3+CD56+NKG2C- and CD3+CD56-NKG2C+ T cells. Seven sequenced donors out of eight were HCMV-seropositive, one seronegative.

TCR beta cDNA was generated via 5'RACE template switching incorporating UMIs. Following a re-call of the 5' RACE reads, TCRdb has one entry per CDR3 protein and lacks DNA. The repertoire shows some 300,000 distinct CDR3 sequences; the top ten hold approximately 0.41%. Study findings and constraints: Researchers report these clonotypes also headed the CD3+CD56-NKG2C+ fraction in several donors.

CDR3 length: 14 amino acids. Regarding this clonotype: Its antigen is still unknown.

The sequenced sample consisted of blood T cells: a sorted CD56 or NKG2C T cell subset, CD4+ or CD8+ T cells, or bulk PBMC T cells (not recorded which). This rearrangement joins TRBV12-3 or TRBV12-4 to TRBJ2-1. The receptor comes from a man between 18 and 29 years old in good health. The CDR3 sequence is CASQLAFSYNEQFF.